This TCR beta chain was sequenced for a study of OX40 agonist ivuxolimab in advanced cancers. Study-level background: Ivuxolimab was a fully human IgG2 agonistic monoclonal antibody targeting the costimulatory receptor OX40 (CD134). Intravenous ivuxolimab was administered to patients every 2 weeks at six dose levels: 0.01, 0.1, 0.3, 1.5, 3 and 10 mg/kg. Of the roughly 52 dose-escalation patients, hepatocellular carcinoma was present in some 19, melanoma in approximately 15, renal cell carcinoma in 9 and head and neck cancer in 9. The dose-escalation cohort was 80% to 90% male with a mean age of about 58 years, ranging from roughly 20 to 80. Prior anti-PD-1, anti-PD-L1 or anti-CTLA-4 therapy was permitted, and checkpoint inhibitors had been received by 30% to 40% of dose-escalation patients. Partial responses were achieved by three dose-escalation patients, of whom one had hepatocellular carcinoma and two had cutaneous melanoma. The purpose of peripheral TCRbeta sequencing was to test whether ivuxolimab changed TCR sequence diversity and led to clonal T-cell expansion. The paper covers the monotherapy dose-escalation part of the phase I ivuxolimab trial, which included N of about 50 patients.

On this clone itself: It lacks a known antigen. No quality values exist for individual bases; no much larger clone is one base distant.

Beyond this particular receptor, the publication reports: Partial responders in the 0.1-3.0 mg/kg groups had among the lowest normalized peripheral clonal expansion, especially among CD8+ T cells. At doses of 0.1 to 3.0 mg/kg, clonal expansion of both CD4+ and CD8+ T cells in blood was seen between baseline and week 6. Low levels of normalized T-cell clonal expansion were also shown by some nonresponding patients. After ivuxolimab, CD8+ T cells had more expanded clones than CD4+ T cells on average. The antigen specificity of the peripheral T cells that underwent clonal expansion was not determined.

Genomic DNA was isolated from the sorted cells so that the TCRbeta CDR3 region could be sequenced. The immunoSEQ Assay was used to sequence the TCRbeta CDR3 regions. The table was pulled from immuneACCESS by TCRdb, which kept in-frame rearrangements only. Such tables lose some clones; where checked, under half of the loss comes from unresolved V genes, and the rest has no known cause. Present in this sample are around 80,000 clones, roughly 87% of which were seen just once. In total, the top ten clones hold approximately 0.3% of the sample. The trial excluded patients who had a history of autoimmune disease or who were on systemic immunosuppression. Peripheral blood for TCR sequencing was collected from all dose cohorts at baseline, on cycle 4 day 1, and on cycle 7 day 1. The samples were drawn from a first-in-human, open-label, multicenter phase I dose-escalation trial of ivuxolimab. Adults with locally advanced or metastatic melanoma, renal cell, hepatocellular, or head and neck squamous cell carcinoma were enrolled in the trial. Before TCR sequencing, CD4+ T cells and CD8+ T cells were sorted from peripheral blood as separate populations.

Its CDR3 holds 14 amino acids, cysteine through phenylalanine. Only the CDR3 portion is preserved as DNA: 42 bases, with reading frame beginning at the first base. The CDR1 and CDR2 encoded by the germline V gene are SGHAT and FQNNGV. Trimming takes 0 bases from V and 5 bases from J, and the germline ends sit 7 bases apart. The sample in question was CD4+ or CD8+ T cells sorted from blood, obtained in a trial of the OX40 agonist ivuxolimab. This clonotype originated in an adult with an advanced solid tumor such as melanoma, head and neck, liver or kidney cancer. The chain is encoded by TRBV11-2 joined to TRBJ2-2, with an unclear D gene assignment. The sequenced DNA: TGTGCCAGCAGCTTAGAACCAGATACCGGGGAGCTGTTTTTT. It codes for CASSLEPDTGELFF.